The clone carrying this T cell receptor (beta chain) has just one count. This sample is drawn from a study of blood T cell repertoires in COVID-19. Study-wide context: PBMCs, B-cell-depleted T cells, or T cells provided the cDNA or gDNA that made up the material.

Authors' methods: Estimates of nucleated cell counts were drawn from the amplification of reference gene primers. The table came from immunoSEQ multiplex PCR; TCRdb's copy has only in-frame clones and leaves some out. D and trimming were read from the DNA, whereas the V and J calls and clone size are those reported in that table. The sample yields more than 250,000 clones, more than 75% seen once. The germline gives CDR1 MDHEN, CDR2 SYDVKM. V dropped 8 bases and J dropped 4; count of bases not matched to a gene: 13. The length of the CDR3 is 17 residues. This clonotype was obtained from a man aged 45-65 years with active or convalescent COVID-19. V is TRBV28 and J is TRBJ1-6, with TRBD1 matching 8 bases. The sample consisted of peripheral blood. CDR3 amino acids: CASGLNRGGRYNSPLHF. CDR3 nucleotide sequence: TGTGCCAGCGGCCTGAACAGGGGGGGTAGATATAATTCACCCCTCCACTTT.